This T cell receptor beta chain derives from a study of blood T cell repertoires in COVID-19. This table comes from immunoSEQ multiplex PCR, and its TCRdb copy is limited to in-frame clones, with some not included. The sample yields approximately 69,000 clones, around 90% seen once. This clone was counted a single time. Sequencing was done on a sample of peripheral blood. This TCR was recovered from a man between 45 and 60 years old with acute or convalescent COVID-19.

The CDR3 here is CAGGDASEQFF. DNA of the CDR3: TGTGCCGGCGGGGACGCAAGTGAGCAGTTCTTC. V is TRBV2 and J is TRBJ2-1; perhaps TRBD2 as D (6 bases). V was clipped by 11 bases and J by 9 bases, with 14 bases between them. From germline, CDR1 is SNHLY and CDR2 FYNNEI. The CDR3 runs 11 residues.